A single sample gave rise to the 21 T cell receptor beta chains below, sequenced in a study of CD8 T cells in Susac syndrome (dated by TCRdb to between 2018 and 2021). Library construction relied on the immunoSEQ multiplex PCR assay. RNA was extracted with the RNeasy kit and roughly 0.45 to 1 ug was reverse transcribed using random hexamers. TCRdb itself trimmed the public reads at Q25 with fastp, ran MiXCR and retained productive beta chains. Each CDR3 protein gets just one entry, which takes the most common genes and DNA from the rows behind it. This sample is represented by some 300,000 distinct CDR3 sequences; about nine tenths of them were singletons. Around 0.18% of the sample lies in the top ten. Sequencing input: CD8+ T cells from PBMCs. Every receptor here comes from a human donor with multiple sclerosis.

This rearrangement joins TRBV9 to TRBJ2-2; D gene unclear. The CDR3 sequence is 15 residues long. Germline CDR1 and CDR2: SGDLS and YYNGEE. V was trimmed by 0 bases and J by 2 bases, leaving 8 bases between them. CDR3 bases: TGTGCCAGCAGCGTAGGAGGTGTAAACACCGGGGAGCTGTTTTTT. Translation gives CASSVGGVNTGELFF.

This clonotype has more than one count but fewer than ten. As DNA, the CDR3 is TGTGCCAGCAGCTTAATACAGGGCTCCTACGAGCAGTACTTC. Protein: CASSLIQGSYEQYF. J is TRBJ2-7 and V is TRBV7-8, with a possible D match to TRBD1 (6 bases). V was pared by 2 bases and J by 0 bases, with 8 bases between. CDR1 is SGHVS, CDR2 FQNEAQ, per germline. This CDR3 has 14 residues.

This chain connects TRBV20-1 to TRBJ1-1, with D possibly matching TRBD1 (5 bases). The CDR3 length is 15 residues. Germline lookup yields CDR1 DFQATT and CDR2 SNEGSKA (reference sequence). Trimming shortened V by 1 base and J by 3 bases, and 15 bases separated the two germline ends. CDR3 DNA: TGCAGTGCTAGAGCCAGGGATTTGTGGGACACTGAAGCTTTCTTT. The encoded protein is CSARARDLWDTEAFF.

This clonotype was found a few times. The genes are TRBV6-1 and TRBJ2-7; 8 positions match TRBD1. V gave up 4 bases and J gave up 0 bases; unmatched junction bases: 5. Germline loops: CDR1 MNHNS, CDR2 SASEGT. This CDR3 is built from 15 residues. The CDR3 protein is CASSGGTGGSYEQYF. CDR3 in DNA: TGTGCCAGCAGTGGGGGAACAGGGGGCTCCTACGAGCAGTACTTC.

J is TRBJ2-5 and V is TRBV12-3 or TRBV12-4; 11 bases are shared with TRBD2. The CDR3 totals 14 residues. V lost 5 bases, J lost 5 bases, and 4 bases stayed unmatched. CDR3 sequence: CASSASGGYETQYF. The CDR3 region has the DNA TGTGCCAGCAGTGCTAGCGGGGGGTACGAGACCCAGTACTTC.

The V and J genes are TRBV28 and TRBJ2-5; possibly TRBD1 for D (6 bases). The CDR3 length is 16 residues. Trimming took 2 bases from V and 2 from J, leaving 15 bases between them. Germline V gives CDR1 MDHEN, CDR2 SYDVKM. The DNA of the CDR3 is TGTGCCAGCAGTTTACTCTGGACAGCCTGGCAAGAGACCCAGTACTTC. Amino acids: CASSLLWTAWQETQYF.

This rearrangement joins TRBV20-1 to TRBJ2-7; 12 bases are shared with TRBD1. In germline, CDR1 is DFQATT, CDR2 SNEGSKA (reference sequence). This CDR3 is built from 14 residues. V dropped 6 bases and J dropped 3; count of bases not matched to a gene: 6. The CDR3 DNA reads TGCAGTGCGACCGGGACAGGGGGCTTCTACGAGCAGTACTTC. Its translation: CSATGTGGFYEQYF.

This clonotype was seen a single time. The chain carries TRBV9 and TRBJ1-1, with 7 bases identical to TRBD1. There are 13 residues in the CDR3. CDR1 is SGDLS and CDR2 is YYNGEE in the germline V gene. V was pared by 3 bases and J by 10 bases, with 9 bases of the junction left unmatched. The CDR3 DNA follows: TGTGCCAGCAGCGCGACGACAGGGTCGGGAGCTTTCTTT. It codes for CASSATTGSGAFF.

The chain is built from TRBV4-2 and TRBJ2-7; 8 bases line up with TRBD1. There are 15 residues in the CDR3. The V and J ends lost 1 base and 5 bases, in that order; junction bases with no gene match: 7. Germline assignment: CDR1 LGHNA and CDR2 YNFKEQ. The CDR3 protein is CASSQATGVINEQYF. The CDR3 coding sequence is TGTGCCAGCAGCCAAGCGACAGGGGTTATCAACGAGCAGTACTTC.

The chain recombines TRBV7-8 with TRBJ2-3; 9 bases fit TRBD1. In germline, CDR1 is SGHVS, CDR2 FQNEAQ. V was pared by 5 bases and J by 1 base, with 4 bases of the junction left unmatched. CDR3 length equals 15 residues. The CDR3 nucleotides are TGTGCCAGCAGCATGTGGGACAGGGGCACAGATACGCAGTATTTT. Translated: CASSMWDRGTDTQYF.

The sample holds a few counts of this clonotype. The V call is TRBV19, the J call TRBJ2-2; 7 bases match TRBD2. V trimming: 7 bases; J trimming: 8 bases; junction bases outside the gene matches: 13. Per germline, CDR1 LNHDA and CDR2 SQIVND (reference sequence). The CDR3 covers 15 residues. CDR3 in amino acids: CASIGHGRRLGELFF. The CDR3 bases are TGTGCCAGTATAGGGCACGGGAGGAGATTGGGGGAGCTGTTTTTT.

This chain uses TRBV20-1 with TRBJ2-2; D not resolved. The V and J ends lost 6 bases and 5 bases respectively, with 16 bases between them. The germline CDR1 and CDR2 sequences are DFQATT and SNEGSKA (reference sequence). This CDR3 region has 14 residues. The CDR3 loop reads CSAARLEGTGELFF. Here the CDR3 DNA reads TGCAGTGCCGCCCGGCTGGAAGGAACCGGGGAGCTGTTTTTT.

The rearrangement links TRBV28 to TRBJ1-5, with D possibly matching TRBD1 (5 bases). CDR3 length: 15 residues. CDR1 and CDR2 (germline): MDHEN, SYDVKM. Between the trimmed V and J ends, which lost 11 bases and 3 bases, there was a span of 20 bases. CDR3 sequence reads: CAAGPRTPSNQPQHF. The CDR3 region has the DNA TGTGCCGCGGGGCCCCGTACCCCTTCCAATCAGCCCCAGCATTTT.

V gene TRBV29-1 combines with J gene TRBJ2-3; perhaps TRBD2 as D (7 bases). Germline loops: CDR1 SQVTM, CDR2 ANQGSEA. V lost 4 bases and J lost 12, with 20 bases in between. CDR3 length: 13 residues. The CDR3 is CSVGAGEGGGQYF. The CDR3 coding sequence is TGCAGCGTTGGCGCGGGAGAGGGGGGGGGCCAGTATTTT.

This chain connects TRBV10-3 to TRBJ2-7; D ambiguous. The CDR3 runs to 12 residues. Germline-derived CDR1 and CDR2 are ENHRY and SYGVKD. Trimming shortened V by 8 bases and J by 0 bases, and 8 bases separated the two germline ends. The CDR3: CAIQADSYEQYF. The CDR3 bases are TGTGCCATCCAGGCAGACTCCTACGAGCAGTACTTC.

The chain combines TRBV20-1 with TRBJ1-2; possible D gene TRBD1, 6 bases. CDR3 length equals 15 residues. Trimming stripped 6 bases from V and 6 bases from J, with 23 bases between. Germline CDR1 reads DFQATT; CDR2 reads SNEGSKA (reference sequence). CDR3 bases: TGCAGTGCCCAGACCGTAACAGGGTCTCGGAATGGCTACACCTTC. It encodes CSAQTVTGSRNGYTF.

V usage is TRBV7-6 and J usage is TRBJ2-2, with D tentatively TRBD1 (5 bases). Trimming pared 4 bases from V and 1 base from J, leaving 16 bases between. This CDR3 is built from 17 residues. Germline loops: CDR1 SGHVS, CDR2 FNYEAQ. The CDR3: CASSSNSVGQNTGELFF. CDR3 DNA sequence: TGTGCCAGCAGCTCAAATTCCGTCGGACAGAACACCGGGGAGCTGTTTTTT.

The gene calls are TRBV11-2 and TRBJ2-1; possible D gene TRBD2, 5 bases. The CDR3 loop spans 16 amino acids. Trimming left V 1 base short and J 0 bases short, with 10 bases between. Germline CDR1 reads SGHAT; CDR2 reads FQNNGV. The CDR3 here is CASSLGPSISYNEQFF. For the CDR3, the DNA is TGTGCCAGCAGCTTAGGACCTAGCATCTCCTACAATGAGCAGTTCTTC.

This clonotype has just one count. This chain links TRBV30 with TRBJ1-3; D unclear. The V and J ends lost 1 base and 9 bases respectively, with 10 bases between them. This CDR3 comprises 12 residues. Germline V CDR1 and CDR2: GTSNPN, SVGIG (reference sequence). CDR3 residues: CAWSDLWGTIYF. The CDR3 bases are TGTGCCTGGAGTGACCTCTGGGGCACCATATATTTT.

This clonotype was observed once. The CDR3 region has the DNA TGTGCCAGCACCCCCACAGATACGCAGTATTTT. Amino acid sequence: CASTPTDTQYF. This rearrangement joins TRBV9 to TRBJ2-3; D ambiguous. The V gene lost 6 bases and the J gene lost 2 bases, with 4 bases spanning the gap. The CDR3 extends over 11 amino acids. The V gene's germline CDR1 is SGDLS and CDR2 YYNGEE.

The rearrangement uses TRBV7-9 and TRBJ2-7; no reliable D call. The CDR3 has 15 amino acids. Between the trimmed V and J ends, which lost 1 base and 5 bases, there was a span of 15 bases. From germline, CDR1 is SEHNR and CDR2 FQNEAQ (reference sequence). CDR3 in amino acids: CASSLEDWGTHEQYF. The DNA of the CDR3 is TGTGCCAGCAGCTTAGAGGATTGGGGAACCCACGAGCAGTACTTC.